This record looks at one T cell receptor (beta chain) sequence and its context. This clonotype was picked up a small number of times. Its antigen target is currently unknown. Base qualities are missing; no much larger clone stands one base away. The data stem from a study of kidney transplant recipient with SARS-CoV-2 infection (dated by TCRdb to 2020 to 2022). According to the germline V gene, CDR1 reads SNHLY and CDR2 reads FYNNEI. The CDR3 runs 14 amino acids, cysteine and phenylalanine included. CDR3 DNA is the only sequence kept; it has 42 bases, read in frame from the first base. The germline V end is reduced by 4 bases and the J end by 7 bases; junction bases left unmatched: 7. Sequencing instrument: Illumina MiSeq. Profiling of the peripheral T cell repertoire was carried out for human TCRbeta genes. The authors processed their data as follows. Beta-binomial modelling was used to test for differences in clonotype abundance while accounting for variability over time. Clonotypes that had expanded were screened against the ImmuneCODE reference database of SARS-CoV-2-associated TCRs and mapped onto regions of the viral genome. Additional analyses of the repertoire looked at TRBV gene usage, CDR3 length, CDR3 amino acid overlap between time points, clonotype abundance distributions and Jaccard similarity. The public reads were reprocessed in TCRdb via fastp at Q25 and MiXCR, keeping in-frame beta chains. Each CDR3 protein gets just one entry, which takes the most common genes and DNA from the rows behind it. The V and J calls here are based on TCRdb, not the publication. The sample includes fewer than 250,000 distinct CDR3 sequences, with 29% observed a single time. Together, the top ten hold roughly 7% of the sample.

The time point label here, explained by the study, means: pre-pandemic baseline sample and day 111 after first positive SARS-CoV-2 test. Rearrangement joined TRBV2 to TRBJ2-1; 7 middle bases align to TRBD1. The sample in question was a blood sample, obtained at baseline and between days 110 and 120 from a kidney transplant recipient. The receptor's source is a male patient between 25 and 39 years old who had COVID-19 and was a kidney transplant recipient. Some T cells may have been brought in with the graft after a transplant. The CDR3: CASSATGAGNEQFF. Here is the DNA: TGTGCCAGCAGTGCTACAGGGGCAGGGAATGAGCAGTTCTTC.